Presented here are 27 T cell receptor beta chains from one specimen sequenced in a study of human T cells and chemical hapten exposure. Indicated time point: patch test 2, 6 weeks after DPC sensitization. Treatment described: therapeutic diphenylcyclopropenone sensitization with weekly scalp DPC. TCRdb fed the RACE reads into MiXCR, producing one record per CDR3 protein. The sample has more than 90,000 distinct CDR3 sequences; roughly an eighth are singletons. Sequencing used whole blood, obtained in connection with sensitization to the hapten diphenylcyclopropenone (DPC). The source of these receptors is a woman aged 40 to 49 with alopecia areata. Some clones in this sample may be carry-over from other donors' samples.

This clonotype came up a few times. The chain combines TRBV18 with TRBJ1-3; D gene unclear. Germline CDR1 and CDR2: KGHSH and LQKENI. This CDR3 spans 14 amino acids. V was pared by 1 base and J by 6 bases, with 10 bases between. The CDR3 DNA reads TGTGCCAGCTCACCACAGGGCGCTGAAAACACCATATATTTT. Protein sequence: CASSPQGAENTIYF.

This clonotype was seen many times. V gene TRBV6-6 combines with J gene TRBJ1-3; D is possibly TRBD1 (6 bases). CDR1 is MNHNY and CDR2 is SVGAGI in the germline V gene (reference sequence). The V end lost 6 bases, the J end lost 2 bases, and 11 bases lay between the germline ends. The CDR3 loop spans 14 amino acids. CDR3 residues: CASRPRQAGNTIYF. CDR3 nucleotides: TGTGCCAGCAGACCAAGACAGGCTGGAAACACCATATATTTT.

This clonotype was detected many times. V and J are TRBV20-1 and TRBJ1-5, with D uncertain. CDR1 DFQATT and CDR2 SNEGSKA come from the germline V gene (reference sequence). The V end lost 3 bases, the J end lost 5 bases, and 11 bases lay between the germline ends. CDR3 length equals 13 residues. The CDR3 protein is CSASQQSDQPQHF. The CDR3 nucleotides read TGCAGTGCTAGTCAGCAGTCGGATCAGCCCCAGCATTTT.

This clonotype turned up a few times. This chain links TRBV2 with TRBJ2-2; 7 positions match TRBD1. The CDR3 is made up of 13 amino acids. V shed 5 bases and J 6 bases; nucleotides not matched to a gene: 3. Germline-derived CDR1 and CDR2 are SNHLY and FYNNEI. Written as DNA, the CDR3 is TGTGCCAGCAGTCTGAGGGGGCCCGGGGAGCTGTTTTTT. Protein sequence: CASSLRGPGELFF.

This clonotype was seen many times. The genes are TRBV29-1 and TRBJ1-1, with unresolved D. The CDR3 is 12 amino acids. Germline values: CDR1 SQVTM, CDR2 ANQGSEA. V was shortened by 4 bases and J by 0 bases, with 6 bases between the two germline ends. This CDR3 reads CSVVRLNTEAFF. The CDR3 DNA is TGCAGCGTTGTTCGGCTGAACACTGAAGCTTTCTTT.

The gene calls are TRBV7-2 and TRBJ2-5; tentatively, D is TRBD1 (7 bases). The length of the CDR3 is 12 residues. V was pared by 8 bases and J by 5 bases, with 12 bases between. Germline V lookup: CDR1 SGHTA, CDR2 FQGNSA. DNA of the CDR3: TGTGCCAGCCAGGGGGGCGGGGAGACCCAGTACTTC. Translation: CASQGGGETQYF.

This clonotype appeared a few times. This chain links TRBV29-1 with TRBJ1-2, with 8 bases fitting TRBD1. The CDR3 spans 13 residues. CDR1 is SQVTM, CDR2 ANQGSEA, per germline. V lost 1 base, J lost 8 bases, and 6 bases stayed unmatched. CDR3 sequence (DNA): TGCAGCGTTGAAGGGACAGGGATTCGAGGCTACACCTTC. Its translation: CSVEGTGIRGYTF. The variable domain in full, with the rest retrieved from reference TRBV29-1 and TRBJ1-2, is SAVISQKPSRDICQRGTSLTIQCQVDSQVTMMFWYRQQPGQSLTLIATANQGSEATYESGFVIDKFPISRPNLTFSTLTVSNMSPEDSSIYLCSVEGTGIRGYTFGSGTRLTVV.

The V gene is TRBV4-2, the J gene TRBJ2-7; 11 bases align to TRBD2. From germline, CDR1 is LGHNA and CDR2 YNFKEQ. V lost 3 bases, J lost 5 bases, and 15 bases stayed unmatched. The CDR3 spans 18 residues. DNA for the CDR3: TGTGCCAGCAGCCAGGGGGGGACTAGCGGAGTTTCTTTCGACGAGCAGTACTTC. It is translated as CASSQGGTSGVSFDEQYF.

Turning to this clonotype: A much more abundant neighbour one base away suggests this may be a read error. The V gene is TRBV19, the J gene TRBJ2-1; no firm D call. V was pared by 4 bases and J by 7 bases, with 8 bases between. The CDR3 runs to 12 residues. Germline loops: CDR1 LNHDA, CDR2 SQIVND (reference sequence). The chain's CDR3 is CASSRGMNEQFF. In DNA form, the CDR3 reads TGTGCCAGTAGTAGGGGAATGAATGAGCAGTTCTTC. Using reference TRBV19 and TRBJ2-1 for the parts outside the CDR3, the full variable domain is DGGITQSPKYLFRKEGQNVTLSCEQNLNHDAMYWYRQDPGQGLRLIYYSQIVNDFQKGDIAEGYSVSREKKESFPLTVTSAQKNPTAFYLCASSRGMNEQFFGPGTRLTVL.

This clonotype was seen ten or more times. The chain joins TRBV4-2 to TRBJ2-5, with TRBD2 matching 8 bases. Unmatched junction bases numbered 12, after V lost 1 base and J lost 2 bases. The V gene's germline CDR1 is LGHNA and CDR2 YNFKEQ. The CDR3 sequence is 18 residues long. CDR3: CASSQGGWASGSQETQYF. In DNA, the CDR3 is TGTGCCAGCAGCCAAGGGGGTTGGGCTAGCGGGTCTCAAGAGACCCAGTACTTC.

This CDR3 is CASLRDPVRKRTDTQYF. In DNA, the CDR3 is TGTGCCAGCCTACGGGACCCCGTAAGGAAAAGGACAGATACGCAGTATTTT. This chain joins TRBV6-1 and TRBJ2-3; TRBD1 or TRBD2 may be the D gene (5 bases each). The V end was cut by 8 bases, the J end by 3 bases, with 24 bases between. Germline CDR1 and CDR2: MNHNS and SASEGT. CDR3 length equals 17 residues.

The chain uses TRBV4-3 and TRBJ2-3; D tentatively fits TRBD1 or TRBD2 (5 bases each). Trimming cost V 0 bases and J 5 bases, with 15 bases left between them. CDR1 LGHNA and CDR2 YSLEER come from the germline V gene. The CDR3 is 16 amino acids. CDR3 amino acids: CASSQDQSSGGDTQYF. DNA of the CDR3: TGCGCCAGCAGCCAAGATCAGTCTAGTGGGGGAGATACGCAGTATTTT.

There are many counts of this clonotype. The gene calls are TRBV6-2 or TRBV6-3 and TRBJ2-6, with 10 bases lining up with TRBD2. The length of the CDR3 is 20 residues. CDR1 and CDR2 (germline): MNHEY, SVGEGT. The V segment lost 2 bases and the J segment 1 base; nucleotides outside the gene matches: 11. This chain's CDR3 is CASSYGPPSGRGSGANVLTF. CDR3 in DNA: TGTGCCAGCAGTTACGGACCTCCTAGCGGGAGAGGATCTGGGGCCAACGTCCTGACTTTC.

This clonotype came up a few times. The chain links TRBV12-3 or TRBV12-4 to TRBJ1-1; D not certain. Deletions cut 4 bases from V and 0 bases from J, with 21 bases between. The CDR3 has 18 residues. The CDR3 nucleotides read TGTGCCAGCAGTTCCCCCCAACAGAACTCCGCGATGAACACTGAAGCTTTCTTT. The encoded protein is CASSSPQQNSAMNTEAFF.

This clonotype was seen ten or more times. The CDR3 region has the DNA TGTGCCAGCAGCCCTGGACTAGCAAGGGATACGCAGTATTTT. This gives the protein CASSPGLARDTQYF. V is TRBV7-2 and J is TRBJ2-3; TRBD2 agrees at 8 bases. CDR1 is SGHTA and CDR2 is FQGNSA in the germline V gene. The CDR3 runs 14 residues. V was clipped by 5 bases and J by 6 bases; unmatched bases: 7. The whole variable domain, remainder taken from reference TRBV7-2 and TRBJ2-3, is GAGVSQSPSNKVTEKGKDVELRCDPISGHTALYWYRQSLGQGLEFLIYFQGNSAPDKSGLPSDRFSAERTGGSVSTLTIQRTQQEDSAVYLCASSPGLARDTQYFGPGTRLTVL.

This clonotype has more than one count but fewer than ten. This chain joins TRBV6-5 and TRBJ2-1, with a possible D match to TRBD1 (7 bases). CDR1 and CDR2 from the germline V gene are MNHEY and SVGAGI. The CDR3 extends over 15 amino acids. The V and J ends lost 6 bases and 5 bases respectively, with 17 bases between them. The CDR3 spells CASSPAGGTHNEQFF. Written as DNA, the CDR3 is TGTGCCAGCAGCCCTGCAGGGGGGACTCACAATGAGCAGTTCTTC.

This clonotype was found a few times. The chain has TRBV7-2 and TRBJ2-1; D is undetermined. The germline CDR1 and CDR2 sequences are SGHTA and FQGNSA. The CDR3 covers 13 residues. Trimming removed 4 bases from V and 2 bases from J, with 6 bases in between. The CDR3 protein is CASSWAPYNEQFF. The DNA for the CDR3 is TGTGCCAGCAGCTGGGCTCCCTACAATGAGCAGTTCTTC.

The rearrangement links TRBV6-6 to TRBJ2-1; perhaps D is TRBD1 or TRBD2 (5 bases each). Germline V gene data show CDR1 as MNHNY and CDR2 as SVGAGI (reference sequence). The CDR3 is 14 residues long. V lost 5 bases, J lost 2 bases, and 10 bases lay in between. CDR3 DNA: TGTGCCAGCAGTACGGGACCGACCTACAATGAGCAGTTCTTC. As protein: CASSTGPTYNEQFF.

The chain links TRBV20-1 to TRBJ2-7; D ambiguous. The length of the CDR3 is 14 residues. V was trimmed by 2 bases and J by 0 bases, leaving 11 bases between them. Germline values: CDR1 DFQATT, CDR2 SNEGSKA (reference sequence). In DNA form, the CDR3 reads TGCAGTGCTAGACGTCAAACGAGCTCCTACGAGCAGTACTTC. Amino acids: CSARRQTSSYEQYF.

The rearrangement joins TRBV7-9 to TRBJ2-2; 15 bases agree with TRBD2. Germline trimming cut 5 bases from V and 3 bases from J; bases unmatched to any gene: 13. CDR1 and CDR2 from the germline V gene are SEHNR and FQNEAQ (reference sequence). This CDR3 region has 20 residues. Written as DNA, the CDR3 is TGTGCCAGCAGCCCGCGGGACGGGACTAGCGGGAGGACTGACACCGGGGAGCTGTTTTTT. Its translation is CASSPRDGTSGRTDTGELFF. The full variable domain, in which reference TRBV7-9 and TRBJ2-2 provide the parts outside the CDR3, is DTGVSQNPRHKITKRGQNVTFRCDPISEHNRLYWYRQTLGQGPEFLTYFQNEAQLEKSRLLSDRFSAERPKGSFSTLEIQRTEQGDSAMYLCASSPRDGTSGRTDTGELFFGEGSRLTVL.

This clonotype was counted a few times. J is TRBJ2-1 and V is TRBV19; D might be TRBD1 (7 bases). The ends were cut back, 3 bases at V and 3 bases at J, with 15 bases in the middle. The CDR3 consists of 16 residues. Germline V gives CDR1 LNHDA, CDR2 SQIVND (reference sequence). Here the CDR3 reads CASSIWRGRFYNEQFF. The CDR3 nucleotides read TGTGCCAGTAGTATCTGGAGGGGGCGGTTCTACAATGAGCAGTTCTTC. The whole variable domain, remainder taken from reference TRBV19 and TRBJ2-1, is DGGITQSPKYLFRKEGQNVTLSCEQNLNHDAMYWYRQDPGQGLRLIYYSQIVNDFQKGDIAEGYSVSREKKESFPLTVTSAQKNPTAFYLCASSIWRGRFYNEQFFGPGTRLTVL.

Worth noting for this clonotype: A much larger clone is a single base away; this may be a read error. The chain employs TRBV20-1 and TRBJ1-5; D is perhaps TRBD1 (6 bases). The CDR3 is 14 amino acids. From germline, CDR1 is DFQATT and CDR2 SNEGSKA (reference sequence). The CDR3, as DNA: TGCAGCGCAAATCTACAAGGGGGAAGTCAGCCCCAGCATTTT. It codes for CSANLQGGSQPQHF.

This clonotype has just a few counts. The rearrangement links TRBV29-1 to TRBJ2-7; 8 bases line up with TRBD1. The CDR3 covers 13 residues. V gave up 4 bases and J gave up 2 bases; unmatched junction bases: 4. Germline values: CDR1 SQVTM, CDR2 ANQGSEA. CDR3 residues: CSVATGAAYEQYF. In DNA, the CDR3 is TGCAGCGTTGCGACAGGGGCGGCCTACGAGCAGTACTTC.

This clonotype was picked up many times. The chain couples TRBV25-1 to TRBJ2-7; no reliable D call. CDR3 length: 13 amino acids. Germline CDR1 reads MGHDK; CDR2 reads SYGVNS. Trimming left V 3 bases short and J 2 bases short, with 8 bases between. The DNA for the CDR3 is TGTGCCAGCAGTGAGGCCGAAACCTACGAGCAGTACTTC. Amino acids: CASSEAETYEQYF.

This clonotype was counted at least ten times. The chain joins TRBV11-2 to TRBJ2-5, with D tentatively TRBD2 (6 bases). This CDR3 is 15 amino acids long. Trimming took 2 bases from V and 5 from J, leaving 15 bases between them. Germline V gene data show CDR1 as SGHAT and CDR2 as FQNNGV. This CDR3 reads CASSLRGGIAETQYF. The CDR3 region has the DNA TGTGCCAGCAGCTTACGAGGCGGGATAGCGGAGACCCAGTACTTC.

The V and J genes are TRBV20-1 and TRBJ2-7; TRBD2 agrees at 7 bases. The CDR3 totals 15 residues. V gave up 0 bases and J gave up 3 bases; unmatched junction bases: 8. Germline V gene data show CDR1 as DFQATT and CDR2 as SNEGSKA (reference sequence). CDR3 residues: CSARDSAGVLYEQYF. CDR3 DNA: TGCAGTGCTAGAGATTCGGCGGGGGTTCTCTACGAGCAGTACTTC.

This clonotype was observed a few times. V is TRBV11-2 and J is TRBJ2-4; 10 nucleotides match TRBD2. This CDR3 is built from 18 residues. CDR1 and CDR2 (germline): SGHAT, FQNNGV. The ends lost 1 base at V and 8 bases at J; junction bases unmatched: 14. For the CDR3, the DNA is TGTGCCAGCAGCTTAGGTCCGAGGGCTAGCGGGAGTGGTTACATTCAGTACTTC. Translating gives CASSLGPRASGSGYIQYF. The whole variable domain, filled in from reference TRBV11-2 and TRBJ2-4, reads EAGVAQSPRYKIIEKRQSVAFWCNPISGHATLYWYQQILGQGPKLLIQFQNNGVVDDSQLPKDRFSAERLKGVDSTLKIQPAKLEDSAVYLCASSLGPRASGSGYIQYFGAGTRLSVL.